The rows below give T cell receptor beta chains drawn from one sample of a study of cytomegalovirus exposure and HLA in healthy donors. Sequenced by immunoSEQ multiplex PCR; TCRdb stores in-frame clones only, minus some. This sample has about 140,000 clones, with around 79% found just once. Sequencing input: PBMCs. Every receptor here comes from a female donor in good health and CMV-seronegative. Each CDR3 is given with its conserved first and last residue. The D gene is left open where the match is weak. Clone size appears in some rows only: once, few, many, or a class for an expanded clone.

once	.	TRBV10-1	TRBJ2-5	CASSEGGEETQYF	TGCGCCAGCAGTGAGGGGGGCGAAGAGACCCAGTACTTC
few	.	TRBV21-1	TRBJ2-2	CASSKKRLVCGELFF	TGTGCCAGCAGCAAAAAACGATTAGTTTGCGGGGAGCTGTTTTTT
.	TRBD2	TRBV5-3	TRBJ2-1	CARSPQGLAGGPPYSNEQFF	TGTGCCAGAAGCCCCCAGGGACTAGCGGGAGGCCCCCCTTACAGCAATGAGCAGTTCTTC
.	.	TRBV27	TRBJ2-3	CASSLGGQTTDTQYF	TGTGCCAGCAGTTTAGGGGGCCAAACCACAGATACGCAGTATTTT
.	.	TRBV12-5	TRBJ1-3	CASNREGGNTIYF	TGTGCTAGCAACAGGGAAGGTGGAAACACCATATATTTT
.	TRBD2	TRBV11-2	TRBJ2-1	CASSLVLASGRGEQFF	TGTGCCAGCAGCTTAGTTCTGGCTAGCGGGAGAGGAGAGCAGTTCTTC
.	.	TRBV28	TRBJ1-1	CASSSPARQNTEAFF	TGTGCCAGCAGTTCCCCAGCGCGGCAGAACACTGAAGCTTTCTTT
.	.	TRBV5-5	TRBJ2-4	CASSLAVRGGGNIQYF	TGTGCCAGCAGCTTGGCAGTCCGGGGTGGTGGAAACATTCAGTACTTC
few	TRBD2	TRBV5-1	TRBJ2-1	CASSGTSGGNEQFF	TGCGCCAGCAGCGGGACTAGCGGGGGGAATGAGCAGTTCTTC
.	TRBD1	TRBV14	TRBJ2-7	CASSRWTGETYEQYF	TGTGCCAGCAGCCGGTGGACAGGGGAGACGTACGAGCAGTACTTC
.	.	TRBV2	TRBJ2-2	CASSGANTGELFF	TGTGCCAGCAGCGGGGCGAACACCGGGGAGCTGTTTTTT
.	.	TRBV2	TRBJ1-4	CASRVSNEKLFF	TGTGCCAGCCGGGTGTCTAATGAAAAACTGTTTTTT
.	.	TRBV7-8	TRBJ1-4	CASSLRDNMGEKLFF	TGTGCCAGCAGCCTAAGGGACAACATGGGGGAAAAACTGTTTTTT
few	TRBD1	TRBV6-1	TRBJ1-1	CASSEAGTENTEAFF	TGTGCCAGCAGTGAAGCGGGGACAGAGAACACTGAAGCTTTCTTT
.	.	TRBV7-8	TRBJ1-4	CASSPLGGVMTNEKLFF	TGTGCCAGCAGCCCCCTTGGGGGGGTGATGACTAATGAAAAACTGTTTTTT
.	.	TRBV4-1	TRBJ1-4	CASSQTEKEKLFF	TGCGCCAGCAGCCAAACGGAGAAGGAAAAACTGTTTTTT
once	TRBD2	TRBV30	TRBJ2-5	CAWSANGGLGTQYF	TGTGCCTGGAGTGCCAACGGGGGGTTGGGGACCCAGTACTTC
.	.	TRBV15	TRBJ1-5	CATSRDTANQPQHF	TGTGCCACCAGCAGAGATACAGCAAATCAGCCCCAGCATTTT
.	.	TRBV29-1	TRBJ1-2	CSELNNYGYTF	TGCAGCGAACTGAACAACTATGGCTACACCTTC
.	TRBD2	TRBV4-3	TRBJ2-3	CASSQDGGVGAGARDTQYF	TGCGCCAGCAGCCAAGATGGTGGAGTCGGAGCGGGGGCTCGGGATACGCAGTATTTT
.	.	TRBV7-9	TRBJ1-1	CASSFSLEAFF	TGTGCCAGCAGCTTTAGTCTTGAAGCTTTCTTT
.	.	TRBV27	TRBJ2-3	CASYRKRDTQYF	TGTGCCAGCTACAGAAAGAGAGATACGCAGTATTTT
.	TRBD1	TRBV27	TRBJ1-5	CASSLYFGTGNQPQHF	TGTGCCAGCAGTTTGTACTTCGGGACAGGCAATCAGCCCCAGCATTTT
once	TRBD1	TRBV6-1	TRBJ2-5	CASSVRDRDRETQYF	TGTGCCAGCAGTGTCCGGGACAGGGATCGAGAGACCCAGTACTTC
.	.	TRBV6-4	TRBJ1-2	CASSEGGVGYTF	TGTGCCAGCAGTGAGGGGGGGGTTGGCTACACCTTC
.	TRBD1	TRBV2	TRBJ1-3	CASSEAGTGGAGNTIYF	TGTGCCAGCAGTGAAGCAGGGACAGGGGGCGCTGGAAACACCATATATTTT
.	TRBD1	TRBV5-4	TRBJ2-1	CASSPRQGGSYNEQFF	TGTGCCAGCAGCCCCCGACAGGGGGGCTCCTACAATGAGCAGTTCTTC
.	.	TRBV19	TRBJ1-5	CASSISGGGQPQHF	TGTGCCAGTAGTATCTCGGGGGGGGGTCAGCCCCAGCATTTT
few	TRBD1	TRBV13	TRBJ1-4	CASSSRDSPTLGYEKLFF	TGTGCCAGCAGCTCCCGGGACAGTCCAACATTGGGGTATGAAAAACTGTTTTTT
.	TRBD1	TRBV23-1	TRBJ1-1	CASSPTGGDTEAFF	TGCGCCAGCAGTCCGACAGGGGGGGACACTGAAGCTTTCTTT
.	.	TRBV9	TRBJ2-7	CASSGGLAGALYEQYF	TGTGCCAGCAGCGGGGGTCTGGCGGGGGCCCTCTACGAGCAGTACTTC
.	.	TRBV7-8	TRBJ1-2	CASSLAGYGYTF	TGTGCCAGCAGCTTAGCCGGCTATGGCTACACCTTC
.	TRBD1	TRBV18	TRBJ1-5	CALRDREDNQPQHF	TGTGCCTTAAGGGACAGGGAGGACAATCAGCCCCAGCATTTT
.	.	TRBV30	TRBJ1-6	CAWSNGQSYNSPLHF	TGTGCCTGGAGTAACGGACAGTCCTATAATTCACCCCTCCACTTT
.	.	TRBV29-1	TRBJ2-7	CSVEFGHLSYEQYF	TGCAGCGTTGAATTCGGACACCTCTCCTACGAGCAGTACTTC
.	TRBD2	TRBV28	TRBJ2-5	CASTWGTGLAGGLQETQYF	TGTGCCAGCACCTGGGGCACCGGACTAGCGGGGGGGCTTCAAGAGACCCAGTACTTC
.	.	TRBV30	TRBJ2-4	CAWSEYRDQNIQYF	TGTGCCTGGAGTGAGTACAGGGACCAAAACATTCAGTACTTC
.	TRBD2	TRBV7-2	TRBJ2-2	CASSLTSANTGELFF	TGTGCCAGCAGCTTGACTAGCGCAAACACCGGGGAGCTGTTTTTT
.	TRBD1	TRBV19	TRBJ1-4	CASSQRTGAGKKLFF	TGTGCCAGTAGTCAGAGGACAGGGGCGGGGAAAAAACTGTTTTTT
once	.	TRBV7-9	TRBJ1-2	CASSLVFGTANYGYTF	TGTGCCAGCAGCTTAGTATTTGGTACAGCTAACTATGGCTACACCTTC
once	.	TRBV7-9	TRBJ1-2	CATQGGFYGYTF	TGTGCCACCCAGGGTGGTTTCTATGGCTACACCTTC
once	.	TRBV27	TRBJ1-5	CASRLRRDSNQPQHF	TGTGCCAGCAGATTACGGCGGGATAGCAATCAGCCCCAGCATTTT
once	TRBD1	TRBV6-5	TRBJ1-5	CASRRDRDQPQHF	TGTGCCAGCAGGCGGGACAGAGATCAGCCCCAGCATTTT
.	.	TRBV27	TRBJ1-5	CASRPDRLIGSQHF	TGTGCCAGCAGACCAGACAGGCTAATTGGGTCCCAGCATTTT